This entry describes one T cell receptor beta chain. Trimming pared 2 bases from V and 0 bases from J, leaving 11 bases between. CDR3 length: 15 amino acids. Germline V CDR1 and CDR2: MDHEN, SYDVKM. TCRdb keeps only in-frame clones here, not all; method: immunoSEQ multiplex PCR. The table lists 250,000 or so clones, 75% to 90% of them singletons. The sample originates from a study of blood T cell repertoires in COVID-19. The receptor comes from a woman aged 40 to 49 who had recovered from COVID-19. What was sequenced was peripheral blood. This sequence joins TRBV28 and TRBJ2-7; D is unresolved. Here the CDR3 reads CASSLDVRSSYEQYF. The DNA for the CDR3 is TGTGCCAGCAGTTTAGACGTGCGGAGCTCCTACGAGCAGTACTTC.